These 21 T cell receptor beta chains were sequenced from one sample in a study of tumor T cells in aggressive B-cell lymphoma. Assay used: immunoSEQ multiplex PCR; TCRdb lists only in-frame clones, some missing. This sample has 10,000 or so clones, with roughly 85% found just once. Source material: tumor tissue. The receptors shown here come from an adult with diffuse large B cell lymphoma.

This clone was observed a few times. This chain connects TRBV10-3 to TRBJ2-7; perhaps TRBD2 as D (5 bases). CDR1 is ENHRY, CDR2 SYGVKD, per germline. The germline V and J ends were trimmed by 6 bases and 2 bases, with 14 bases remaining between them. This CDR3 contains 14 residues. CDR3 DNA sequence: TGTGCCATCAGGACGGAGGACGGAACCTACGAGCAGTACTTC. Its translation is CAIRTEDGTYEQYF.

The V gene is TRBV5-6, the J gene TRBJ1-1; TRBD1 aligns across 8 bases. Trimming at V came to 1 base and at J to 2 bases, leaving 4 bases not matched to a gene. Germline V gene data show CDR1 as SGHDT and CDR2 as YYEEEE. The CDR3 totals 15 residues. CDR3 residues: CASSLFGQGNTEAFF. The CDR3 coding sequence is TGTGCCAGCAGCTTGTTCGGACAGGGTAACACTGAAGCTTTCTTT.

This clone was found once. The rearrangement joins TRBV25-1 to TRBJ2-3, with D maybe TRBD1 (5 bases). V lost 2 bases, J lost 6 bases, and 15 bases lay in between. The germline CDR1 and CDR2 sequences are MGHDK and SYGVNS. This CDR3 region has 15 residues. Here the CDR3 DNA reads TGTGCCAGCAGTGAAAATGAAGCAGGGCCCGATACGCAGTATTTT. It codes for CASSENEAGPDTQYF.

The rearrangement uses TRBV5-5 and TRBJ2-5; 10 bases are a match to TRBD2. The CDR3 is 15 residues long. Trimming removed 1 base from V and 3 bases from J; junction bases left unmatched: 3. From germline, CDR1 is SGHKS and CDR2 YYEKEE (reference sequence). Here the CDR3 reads CASSLSSGGKETQYF. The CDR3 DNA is TGTGCCAGCAGCTTGAGTAGCGGGGGGAAAGAGACCCAGTACTTC.

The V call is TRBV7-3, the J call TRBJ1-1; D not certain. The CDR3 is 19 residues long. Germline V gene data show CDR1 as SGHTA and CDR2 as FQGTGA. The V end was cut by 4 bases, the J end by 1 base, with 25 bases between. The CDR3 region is CASSSKTGRGDIENTEAFF. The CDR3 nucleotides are TGTGCCAGCAGCTCAAAAACGGGCCGGGGAGATATAGAGAACACTGAAGCTTTCTTT.

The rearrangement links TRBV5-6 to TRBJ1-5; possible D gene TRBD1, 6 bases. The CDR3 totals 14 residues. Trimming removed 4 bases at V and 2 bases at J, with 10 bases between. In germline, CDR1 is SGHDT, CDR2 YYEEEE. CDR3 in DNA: TGTGCCAGCAGCGACTACAGGGGCAATCAGCCCCAGCATTTT. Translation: CASSDYRGNQPQHF.

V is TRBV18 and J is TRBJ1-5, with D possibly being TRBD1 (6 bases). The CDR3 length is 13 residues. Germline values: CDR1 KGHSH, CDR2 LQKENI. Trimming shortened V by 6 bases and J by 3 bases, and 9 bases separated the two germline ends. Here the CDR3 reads CASSRTDNQPQHF. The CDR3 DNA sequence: TGTGCCAGCTCTCGGACAGACAATCAGCCCCAGCATTTT.

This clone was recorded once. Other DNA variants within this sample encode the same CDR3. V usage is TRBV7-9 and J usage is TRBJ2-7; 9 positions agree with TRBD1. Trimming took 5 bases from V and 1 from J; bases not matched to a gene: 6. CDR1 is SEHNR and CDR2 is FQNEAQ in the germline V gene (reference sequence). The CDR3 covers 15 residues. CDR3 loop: CASSPRDRASYEQYF. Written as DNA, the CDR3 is TGTGCCAGCAGCCCTCGGGACAGGGCATCCTACGAGCAGTACTTC.

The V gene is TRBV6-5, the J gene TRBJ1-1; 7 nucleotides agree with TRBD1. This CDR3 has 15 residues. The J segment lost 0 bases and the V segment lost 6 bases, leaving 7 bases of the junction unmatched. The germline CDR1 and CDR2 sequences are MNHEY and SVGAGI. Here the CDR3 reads CASSLGQNMNTEAFF. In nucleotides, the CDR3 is TGTGCCAGCAGCCTGGGACAGAACATGAACACTGAAGCTTTCTTT.

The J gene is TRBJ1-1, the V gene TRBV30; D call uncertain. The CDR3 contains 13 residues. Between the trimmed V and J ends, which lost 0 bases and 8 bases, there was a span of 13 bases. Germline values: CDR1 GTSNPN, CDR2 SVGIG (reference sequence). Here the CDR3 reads CAWSVRGIREAFF. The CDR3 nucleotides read TGTGCCTGGAGTGTACGAGGGATTCGGGAAGCTTTCTTT.

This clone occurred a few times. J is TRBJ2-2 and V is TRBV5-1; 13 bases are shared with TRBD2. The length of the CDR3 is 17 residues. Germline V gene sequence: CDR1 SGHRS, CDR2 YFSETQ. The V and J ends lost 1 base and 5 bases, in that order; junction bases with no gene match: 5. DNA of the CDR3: TGCGCCAGCAGCTTGACTAGCGGGGGGGTGAAGACCGGGGAGCTGTTTTTT. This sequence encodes CASSLTSGGVKTGELFF.

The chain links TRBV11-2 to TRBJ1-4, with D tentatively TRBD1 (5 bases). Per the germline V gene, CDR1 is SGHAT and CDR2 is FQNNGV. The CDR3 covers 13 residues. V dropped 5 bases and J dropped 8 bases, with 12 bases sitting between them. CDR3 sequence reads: CASSPGGGEKLFF. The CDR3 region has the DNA TGTGCCAGCAGCCCCGGGGGGGGAGAAAAACTGTTTTTT. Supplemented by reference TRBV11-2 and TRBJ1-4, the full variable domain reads EAGVAQSPRYKIIEKRQSVAFWCNPISGHATLYWYQQILGQGPKLLIQFQNNGVVDDSQLPKDRFSAERLKGVDSTLKIQPAKLEDSAVYLCASSPGGGEKLFFGSGTQLSVL.

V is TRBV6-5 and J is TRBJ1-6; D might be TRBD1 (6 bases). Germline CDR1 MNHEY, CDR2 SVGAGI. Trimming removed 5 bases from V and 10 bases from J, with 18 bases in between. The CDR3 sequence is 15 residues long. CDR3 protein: CASSGTPPPPSPLHF. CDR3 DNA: TGTGCCAGCAGTGGGACACCGCCCCCCCCCTCACCCCTCCACTTT.

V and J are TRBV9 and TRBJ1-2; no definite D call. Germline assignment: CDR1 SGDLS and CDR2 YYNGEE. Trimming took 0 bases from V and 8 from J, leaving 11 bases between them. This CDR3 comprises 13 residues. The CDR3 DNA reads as TGTGCCAGCAGCGTAGGAGGGTTAGGCGGCTACACCTTC. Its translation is CASSVGGLGGYTF.

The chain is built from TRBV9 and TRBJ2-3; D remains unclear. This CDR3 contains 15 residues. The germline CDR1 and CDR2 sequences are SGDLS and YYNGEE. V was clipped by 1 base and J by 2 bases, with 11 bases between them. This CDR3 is CASSVLVSYTDTQYF. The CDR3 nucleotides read TGTGCCAGCAGCGTACTGGTCAGTTACACAGATACGCAGTATTTT.

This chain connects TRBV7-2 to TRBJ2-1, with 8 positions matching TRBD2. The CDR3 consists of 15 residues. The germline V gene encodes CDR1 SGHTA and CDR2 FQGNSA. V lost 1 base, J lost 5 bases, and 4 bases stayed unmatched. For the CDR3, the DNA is TGTGCCAGCAGCTTAGTCGGGGGGGATCACAATGAGCAGTTCTTC. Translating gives CASSLVGGDHNEQFF.

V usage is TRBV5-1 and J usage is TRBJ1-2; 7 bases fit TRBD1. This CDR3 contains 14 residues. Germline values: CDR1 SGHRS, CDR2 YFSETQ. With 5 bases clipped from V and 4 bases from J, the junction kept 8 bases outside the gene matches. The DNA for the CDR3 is TGCGCCAGCAGATCCATGACAGGGACCTATGGCTACACCTTC. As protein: CASRSMTGTYGYTF.

DNA for the CDR3: TGTGCCAGTAGTATAGGATATCTCAGGGCCACAGATACGCAGTATTTT. Its translation is CASSIGYLRATDTQYF. V is TRBV19 and J is TRBJ2-3, with a possible D match to TRBD1 (5 bases). V gave up 1 base and J gave up 2 bases, with 13 bases separating them. The germline V gene has CDR1 LNHDA and CDR2 SQIVND (reference sequence). The CDR3 runs 16 residues.

For the CDR3, the DNA is TGTGCCAGCAGCTTTACAGGGGTGGGAGACACTGAAGCTTTCTTT. This translates into CASSFTGVGDTEAFF. This chain connects TRBV7-3 to TRBJ1-1; 7 nucleotides line up with TRBD1. The CDR3 extends over 15 amino acids. Losses at the gene ends were 3 bases for V and 3 bases for J; bases not matched to a gene: 7. CDR1 and CDR2 from the germline V gene are SGHTA and FQGTGA.

CDR3 coding DNA: TGTGCCAGCAGTCCACCGGGACAGGGCTTATATGAGCAGTTCTTC. The encoded protein is CASSPPGQGLYEQFF. The chain links TRBV28 to TRBJ2-1; TRBD1 aligns across 9 bases. The J segment lost 8 bases and the V segment lost 5 bases, leaving 10 bases of the junction unmatched. Per germline, CDR1 MDHEN and CDR2 SYDVKM. The CDR3 runs to 15 residues.

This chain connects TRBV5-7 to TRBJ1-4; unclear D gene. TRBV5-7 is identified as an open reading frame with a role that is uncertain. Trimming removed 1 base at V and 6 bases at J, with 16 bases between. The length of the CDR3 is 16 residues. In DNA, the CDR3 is TGTGCCAGCAGCTTGAACCCCAGGAGGGAGGATGAAAAACTGTTTTTT. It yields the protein CASSLNPRREDEKLFF.